This paragraph covers one T cell receptor beta chain sequence. The antigen this receptor binds is unknown. Base qualities were left out, and no much larger clone turns up one base away. The germline V gene supplies CDR1 MNHEY and CDR2 SVGAGI. The CDR3 spans 15 residues, from the cysteine through the phenylalanine. The DNA shown is the 45-base CDR3, in frame from base 1. V is reduced by 2 bases and J by 1 base, leaving a spacing of 11 bases between them. This entry comes from a study of T cell repertoires in cytomegalovirus infection (dated by TCRdb to about 2019). About the study as a whole: Alongside well-studied HLA-B-restricted epitopes, the peptide stimulations were aimed at recently identified HLA-C-restricted CMV epitopes, whose presentation resists viral immunomodulation. Donor HLA type was relevant to the analysis, as public TCR beta signatures indicated carriage of CMV infection together with the matching HLA type. The research as a whole found: In both this cohort and an independent roughly 330-donor cohort, the cumulative frequency of public TCR beta family members distinguished carriers of CMV infection plus the relevant HLA type. The ex vivo response was dominated by HLA-C-restricted CMV-specific TCR beta clonotypes, which also provided the single most frequent clonotype in two of eight donors.

The run used an Illumina HiSeq 1500. TCRdb applied fastp at Q25 and MiXCR to the public reads, then kept only in-frame beta chains. Identical CDR3 proteins give one entry, which carries the most common genes and DNA. The sample records 650,000 to 900,000 distinct CDR3 sequences, roughly 33% of which are singletons. The ten largest clones capture around 12% of the sample. The sample's treatment or condition label is to be understood as: in vitro stimulation with specific CMV peptide epitopes to enrich CMV-specific T cells. The input for sequencing was cultured CD8+ T cells from PBMCs, taken from culture after CMV antigen stimulation. This receptor was obtained from a human donor in good health (CMV status not recorded). Some clones in this sample may be carry-over from other donors' samples. The chain couples TRBV6-5 to TRBJ1-1; the D gene is not confidently resolved. The CDR3 amino acid sequence is: CASSYKITGNTEAFF. The DNA sequence is TGTGCCAGCAGTTACAAGATCACGGGGAACACTGAAGCTTTCTTT.